The 19 T cell receptor beta chains below all came from one sample that was sequenced in a study of cytomegalovirus exposure and HLA in healthy donors. Primers: 60 Vbeta forward and 13 Jbeta reverse. Produced via immunoSEQ multiplex PCR; TCRdb's table is partial and in-frame only. The sample shows 100,000 or so clones, 65% of them seen only once. Sequencing was performed on PBMCs. All receptors derive from a young man in good health and CMV-seropositive.

The chain links TRBV25-1 to TRBJ2-1; 7 bases fit TRBD1. The CDR3 covers 12 residues. Losses at the gene ends were 7 bases for V and 9 bases for J; bases not matched to a gene: 6. The germline CDR1 and CDR2 sequences are MGHDK and SYGVNS. The CDR3 sequence: CASKGQLTEQFF. CDR3 nucleotides: TGTGCCAGCAAGGGACAGTTGACTGAGCAGTTCTTC.

This clone showed up just once. This rearrangement joins TRBV5-4 to TRBJ2-3; TRBD2 matches at 7 bases. Losses at the gene ends were 0 bases for V and 2 bases for J; bases not matched to a gene: 3. Looked up from germline, CDR1 is SGHNT and CDR2 is YYREEE (reference sequence). The CDR3 contains 15 residues. The CDR3, as DNA: TGTGCCAGCAGCTTGGGCGGGGGATACACAGATACGCAGTATTTT. This codes for CASSLGGGYTDTQYF.

The genes are TRBV11-2 and TRBJ2-7, with D possibly matching TRBD2 (6 bases). In germline, CDR1 is SGHAT, CDR2 FQNNGV. Trimming left V 0 bases short and J 0 bases short, with 9 bases between. The CDR3 sequence is 15 residues long. The CDR3 DNA sequence: TGTGCCAGCAGCTTAGATCTGGGGGGCTCCTACGAGCAGTACTTC. Protein: CASSLDLGGSYEQYF.

The chain uses TRBV5-6 and TRBJ1-1; D is perhaps TRBD1 (6 bases). The CDR3 contains 12 residues. Trimming shortened V by 3 bases and J by 7 bases, and 10 bases separated the two germline ends. The germline V gene encodes CDR1 SGHDT and CDR2 YYEEEE. In nucleotides, the CDR3 is TGTGCCAGCAGCTGGGGAGGGGGTGAAGCTTTCTTT. Protein product: CASSWGGGEAFF.

This chain uses TRBV5-1 with TRBJ2-3; 8 nucleotides line up with TRBD1. This CDR3 contains 15 residues. Germline loops: CDR1 SGHRS, CDR2 YFSETQ. V was clipped by 4 bases and J by 1 base; unmatched bases: 5. CDR3 sequence reads: CASSAQGGGTDTQYF. CDR3 sequence (DNA): TGCGCCAGCAGCGCACAGGGGGGTGGCACAGATACGCAGTATTTT.

This clone was seen a single time. The V gene is TRBV5-1, the J gene TRBJ2-2, with D unclear. V lost 2 bases and J 7 bases, leaving 3 bases between the germline ends. This CDR3 contains 11 residues. Germline V gene lookup returns CDR1 SGHRS and CDR2 YFSETQ. CDR3 sequence: CASSFNGELFF. CDR3 sequence (DNA): TGCGCCAGCAGCTTTAACGGGGAGCTGTTTTTT. Full variable domain (rest looked up from reference TRBV5-1 and TRBJ2-2): KAGVTQTPRYLIKTRGQQVTLSCSPISGHRSVSWYQQTPGQGLQFLFEYFSETQRNKGNFPGRFSGRQFSNSRSEMNVSTLELGDSALYLCASSFNGELFFGEGSRLTVL.

V gene TRBV7-9 combines with J gene TRBJ1-3, with TRBD1 identical over 8 bases. Germline trimming cut 11 bases from V and 4 bases from J; bases unmatched to any gene: 7. CDR3 length: 13 residues. From germline, CDR1 is SEHNR and CDR2 FQNEAQ (reference sequence). CDR3 nucleotides: TGTGCCTTTAACAGGGGGTACGGAAACACCATATATTTT. This translates into CAFNRGYGNTIYF.

V gene TRBV7-9 combines with J gene TRBJ2-7; D might be TRBD2 (6 bases). This CDR3 region has 13 residues. Germline CDR1 reads SEHNR; CDR2 reads FQNEAQ (reference sequence). V lost 5 bases and J 1 base, leaving 9 bases between the germline ends. CDR3 residues: CASSAGTSYEQYF. As DNA, the CDR3 is TGTGCCAGCAGCGCCGGGACTTCCTACGAGCAGTACTTC.

This chain connects TRBV6-1 to TRBJ1-3; 8 bases are a match to TRBD1. Trimming at V came to 4 bases and at J to 0 bases, leaving 5 bases not matched to a gene. CDR1 MNHNS and CDR2 SASEGT come from the germline V gene. The CDR3 runs 16 residues. The CDR3 nucleotides are TGTGCCAGCAGTGTGACAGGGGTTCACTCTGGAAACACCATATATTTT. This translates into CASSVTGVHSGNTIYF.

Only one count was recorded for this clone. J is TRBJ1-2 and V is TRBV5-1; 9 bases fit TRBD1. This CDR3 is built from 14 residues. Germline V gene lookup returns CDR1 SGHRS and CDR2 YFSETQ. Trimming took 2 bases from V and 11 from J; bases not matched to a gene: 10. CDR3 nucleotide sequence: TGCGCCAGCAGCTTACTCCCGGGACAGGGAGGGTACACCTTC. This sequence encodes CASSLLPGQGGYTF.

This clone was counted between two and nine times. V and J are TRBV5-1 and TRBJ2-3; 14 nucleotides line up with TRBD2. CDR1 SGHRS and CDR2 YFSETQ come from the germline V gene. CDR3 length: 17 residues. V shed 7 bases and J 3 bases; nucleotides not matched to a gene: 10. CDR3 in amino acids: CASARLAGGSGTDTQYF. CDR3 sequence (DNA): TGCGCCAGCGCCCGACTAGCGGGGGGGAGCGGGACAGATACGCAGTATTTT.

This chain's CDR3 is CASMAGLRTGELFF. The CDR3 nucleotides read TGTGCCAGCATGGCGGGGTTAAGGACCGGGGAGCTGTTTTTT. V gene TRBV7-9 combines with J gene TRBJ2-2; D may be TRBD2 (6 bases). The CDR3 consists of 14 residues. Germline assignment: CDR1 SEHNR and CDR2 FQNEAQ (reference sequence). Trimming left V 7 bases short and J 5 bases short, with 14 bases between.

The rearrangement uses TRBV11-3 and TRBJ1-5; D is unclear. Germline V gene lookup returns CDR1 SGHNT and CDR2 YENEEA. The CDR3 contains 15 residues. V lost 0 bases and J lost 1, with 7 bases in between. Here the CDR3 reads CASSLDDGSNQPQHF. In DNA form, the CDR3 reads TGTGCCAGCAGCTTAGACGACGGGAGCAATCAGCCCCAGCATTTT.

This clone came up once. The gene calls are TRBV28 and TRBJ2-1, with TRBD2 matching over 7 bases. J gave up 0 bases and V 7 bases, and 6 bases lay outside the gene matches. Germline-derived CDR1 and CDR2 are MDHEN and SYDVKM. The CDR3 totals 15 residues. CDR3 loop: CASTSRGFSYNEQFF. The DNA of the CDR3 is TGTGCCAGCACCTCGCGGGGGTTCTCCTACAATGAGCAGTTCTTC.

In this sample, this clone turned up a few times. A read error may produce the germline difference seen at one junction end. The gene calls are TRBV9 and TRBJ2-5; 13 nucleotides agree with TRBD2. In germline, CDR1 is SGDLS, CDR2 YYNGEE. The CDR3 covers 17 residues. The CDR3 here is CASSVGRLAGGQGTQYF. The CDR3 region has the DNA TGTGCCAGCAGCGTAGGACGACTAGCGGGGGGTCAAGGGACCCAGTACTTC.

V gene TRBV21-1 combines with J gene TRBJ1-1; TRBD1, the table's D call, lacks a check against the DNA. TRBV21-1 is listed as a pseudogene. This CDR3 is built from 18 residues. CDR3: CASSKALWWSRGRTEAFF. CDR3 in DNA: TGTGCCAGCAGCAAAGCGCTTTGGTGGAGCAGGGGGCGTACTGAAGCTTTCTTT.

The genes are TRBV7-9 and TRBJ2-7; D not resolved. Trimming took off 2 bases at V and 0 bases at J, with 8 bases between the two ends. From germline, CDR1 is SEHNR and CDR2 FQNEAQ (reference sequence). The CDR3 consists of 14 residues. CDR3 residues: CASSLSTFSYEQYF. The CDR3 DNA sequence: TGTGCCAGCAGCTTATCTACGTTCTCCTACGAGCAGTACTTC.

The chain is built from TRBV7-6 and TRBJ2-2, with 10 bases matching TRBD1. The V segment lost 7 bases and the J segment 2 bases; nucleotides outside the gene matches: 4. Germline assignment: CDR1 SGHVS and CDR2 FNYEAQ. The CDR3 contains 15 residues. CDR3 loop: CASTTTGGNTGELFF. CDR3 bases: TGTGCCAGCACTACGACAGGGGGCAACACCGGGGAGCTGTTTTTT.

This clone was observed a handful of times. V usage is TRBV11-3 and J usage is TRBJ2-1, with D tentatively TRBD1 (6 bases). The CDR3 is 14 residues long. The V gene's germline CDR1 is SGHNT and CDR2 YENEEA. The V end lost 5 bases, the J end lost 5 bases, and 13 bases lay between the germline ends. CDR3 nucleotide sequence: TGTGCCAGCAGCCGCTCAGGGGTTGACAATGAGCAGTTCTTC. It specifies CASSRSGVDNEQFF.